Following are 8 T cell receptor beta chains from one sample sequenced in a study of blood T cell repertoires in COVID-19. Using immunoSEQ multiplex PCR, the repertoire was profiled, and TCRdb retains in-frame clones only, with some absent. Here the sample spans about 200,000 clones, 88% being singletons. The sequencing sample was made of peripheral blood. The origin of the receptors is a man between 50 and 59 years old with COVID-19, enrolled during active disease.

This clone was observed many times. The chain employs TRBV2 and TRBJ2-1; TRBD2 agrees at 10 bases. Germline loops: CDR1 SNHLY, CDR2 FYNNEI. The CDR3 is made up of 16 amino acids. The J segment lost 3 bases and the V segment lost 1 base, leaving 3 bases of the junction unmatched. The CDR3 bases are TGTGCCAGCAGTGAAGTCGTAGCGGGAGGCTACAATGAGCAGTTCTTC. This translates into CASSEVVAGGYNEQFF.

The chain recombines TRBV30 with TRBJ2-2; 7 nucleotides line up with TRBD1. V lost 4 bases and J lost 8; bases outside the gene matches: 7. Germline CDR1 reads GTSNPN; CDR2 reads SVGIG (reference sequence). The CDR3 is 13 residues long. CDR3 nucleotides: TGTGCCTGGATACCGAGGGGGCTAGGGGAGCTGTTTTTT. Amino acid sequence: CAWIPRGLGELFF.

The chain links TRBV19 to TRBJ2-3; D may be TRBD1 (5 bases). V lost 6 bases to trimming and J lost 5 bases, with 15 bases between them. The germline CDR1 and CDR2 sequences are LNHDA and SQIVND (reference sequence). The CDR3 has 14 amino acids. The chain's CDR3 is CASRLGQGGDTQYF. In DNA, the CDR3 is TGTGCCAGTAGGTTGGGCCAGGGCGGAGATACGCAGTATTTT.

This rearrangement joins TRBV4-1 to TRBJ2-1; TRBD2 agrees at 7 bases. The CDR3 is 16 residues long. Germline V gives CDR1 MGHRA, CDR2 YSYEKL. With 0 bases clipped from V and 8 bases from J, the junction kept 10 bases outside the gene matches. CDR3: CASSQDPPGGSDEQFF. The DNA of the CDR3 is TGCGCCAGCAGCCAAGATCCCCCCGGGGGGAGCGATGAGCAGTTCTTC.

This chain links TRBV6-5 with TRBJ1-2; D is ambiguous. The V and J ends lost 5 bases and 2 bases respectively, with 12 bases between them. The germline gives CDR1 MNHEY, CDR2 SVGAGI. This CDR3 spans 14 amino acids. This chain's CDR3 is CASSSQASNYGYTF. Written as DNA, the CDR3 is TGTGCCAGCAGTAGCCAGGCCTCCAACTATGGCTACACCTTC.

The chain is built from TRBV6-2 or TRBV6-3 and TRBJ1-5; D is unresolved. The CDR3 extends over 17 amino acids. Germline CDR1 is MNHEY and CDR2 is SVGEGT. Deletions cut 0 bases from V and 0 bases from J, with 12 bases between. The CDR3 loop reads CASSYSIGGNSNQPQHF. The CDR3 DNA sequence: TGTGCCAGCAGTTACTCGATCGGCGGAAATAGCAATCAGCCCCAGCATTTT.

CDR3 loop: CASRIQPEETQYF. CDR3 DNA sequence: TGCGCCAGCAGAATACAGCCCGAGGAGACCCAGTACTTC. The chain employs TRBV5-1 and TRBJ2-5; D not certain. Germline assignment: CDR1 SGHRS and CDR2 YFSETQ. The CDR3 extends over 13 amino acids. Between the trimmed V and J ends, which lost 5 bases and 5 bases, there was a span of 13 bases. The whole variable domain, remainder taken from reference TRBV5-1 and TRBJ2-5, is KAGVTQTPRYLIKTRGQQVTLSCSPISGHRSVSWYQQTPGQGLQFLFEYFSETQRNKGNFPGRFSGRQFSNSRSEMNVSTLELGDSALYLCASRIQPEETQYFGPGTRLLVL.

The chain carries TRBV7-3 and TRBJ2-5; 7 bases map to TRBD1. Germline trimming cut 5 bases from V and 2 bases from J; bases unmatched to any gene: 5. The CDR3 consists of 14 residues. Germline V gene lookup returns CDR1 SGHTA and CDR2 FQGTGA. The DNA for the CDR3 is TGTGCCAGCAGCCCAACAGGGGCTCAAGAGACCCAGTACTTC. This codes for CASSPTGAQETQYF. The full variable domain, in which reference TRBV7-3 and TRBJ2-5 provide the parts outside the CDR3, is GAGVSQTPSNKVTEKGKYVELRCDPISGHTALYWYRQSLGQGPEFLIYFQGTGAADDSGLPNDRFFAVRPEGSVSTLKIQRTERGDSAVYLCASSPTGAQETQYFGPGTRLLVL.